The 30 T cell receptor beta chains below were found in one sample sequenced in a study of beta chain features in type 1 diabetes. Reverse transcription of all isolated RNA meant that expressed TCRB transcripts were sequenced. The repertoire was sequenced with immunoSEQ multiplex PCR; TCRdb's copy has only in-frame clones and lacks some. The sample lists 250,000 or so clones, 68% occurring once. The sample comprised naive CD4+ T cells from blood. All receptors come from a man aged 25-45 years in good health.

The V call is TRBV7-2, the J call TRBJ2-1; 7 nucleotides match TRBD1. The J segment lost 0 bases and the V segment lost 5 bases, leaving 4 bases of the junction unmatched. CDR3 size: 15 residues. CDR1 is SGHTA and CDR2 is FQGNSA in the germline V gene. CDR3 nucleotide sequence: TGTGCCAGCAGCGGGGACAGAATCTCCTACAATGAGCAGTTCTTC. Protein: CASSGDRISYNEQFF.

The chain recombines TRBV5-1 with TRBJ2-3; D perhaps matches TRBD2 (5 bases). Germline V gives CDR1 SGHRS, CDR2 YFSETQ. Between the trimmed V and J ends, which lost 0 bases and 6 bases, there was a span of 14 bases. The CDR3 has 15 residues. The CDR3 region has the DNA TGCGCCAGCAGCTTGGCCGCAGCGGCGAGGGATACGCAGTATTTT. Translated: CASSLAAAARDTQYF.

This clone was found a few times. This chain connects TRBV10-3 to TRBJ2-7; weak D call: TRBD1 (6 bases). CDR1 and CDR2 from the germline V gene are ENHRY and SYGVKD. The CDR3 extends over 13 amino acids. Between the trimmed V and J ends, which lost 4 bases and 6 bases, there was a span of 13 bases. The CDR3 coding sequence is TGTGCCATCAGTGGGACAGCTTCTACCGAGCAGTACTTC. This codes for CAISGTASTEQYF.

This clone came up once. V is TRBV30 and J is TRBJ1-5; D is ambiguous. CDR1 and CDR2 from the germline V gene are GTSNPN and SVGIG (reference sequence). CDR3 length equals 13 residues. Between the trimmed V and J ends, which lost 5 bases and 0 bases, there was a span of 8 bases. This chain's CDR3 is CAWAGVSNQPQHF. The CDR3 nucleotides are TGTGCCTGGGCGGGCGTTAGCAATCAGCCCCAGCATTTT.

The V gene is TRBV13, the J gene TRBJ1-2, with D hard to call. This CDR3 contains 13 residues. With 5 bases removed from V and 1 base from J, the gap between germline ends came to 8 bases. Germline CDR1 and CDR2: PRHDT and FYEKMQ (reference sequence). In DNA, the CDR3 is TGTGCCAGCAGCCGACGGAATAACTATGGCTACACCTTC. Amino acid sequence: CASSRRNNYGYTF. Based on the CDR3 plus reference TRBV13 and TRBJ1-2, the full variable domain is AAGVIQSPRHLIKEKRETATLKCYPIPRHDTVYWYQQGPGQDPQFLISFYEKMQSDKGSIPDRFSAQQFSDYHSELNMSSLELGDSALYFCASSRRNNYGYTFGSGTRLTVV.

This chain connects TRBV4-2 to TRBJ2-1; D gene uncertain. The CDR3 length is 12 residues. Germline V gene sequence: CDR1 LGHNA, CDR2 YNFKEQ. With 6 bases removed from V and 9 bases from J, the gap between germline ends came to 12 bases. Here the CDR3 DNA reads TGTGCCAGCAGTCACGAATCGAGTGAGCAGTTCTTC. Its protein is CASSHESSEQFF.

Only a few counts were recorded for this clone. The rearrangement joins TRBV29-1 to TRBJ2-3; D not certain. V was cut by 2 bases and J by 5 bases, with 11 bases left in between. The germline V gene encodes CDR1 SQVTM and CDR2 ANQGSEA. This CDR3 is 13 amino acids long. The CDR3 DNA reads TGCAGCGTTGAAAGTCCCTCCGGAGATACGCAGTATTTT. Amino acids: CSVESPSGDTQYF.

The chain couples TRBV28 to TRBJ2-1; perhaps TRBD1 as D (6 bases). Germline V lookup: CDR1 MDHEN, CDR2 SYDVKM. V gave up 4 bases and J gave up 12 bases, with 16 bases separating them. CDR3 size: 13 residues. In DNA, the CDR3 is TGTGCCAGCAGTTCCCAGGGGCGCCGGGGGCAGTTCTTC. Translated: CASSSQGRRGQFF.

CDR3: CSVENSPWNEQFF. The DNA of the CDR3 is TGCAGCGTTGAGAATTCCCCCTGGAATGAGCAGTTCTTC. V and J are TRBV29-1 and TRBJ2-1; D unclear. Germline CDR1 reads SQVTM; CDR2 reads ANQGSEA. Trimming shortened V by 3 bases and J by 7 bases, and 13 bases separated the two germline ends. This CDR3 spans 13 amino acids.

This clone is a singleton in its sample. The chain recombines TRBV14 with TRBJ1-1; 8 nucleotides align to TRBD1. In germline, CDR1 is SGHDN, CDR2 FVKESK. The CDR3 consists of 17 residues. The V gene end was trimmed by 3 bases and the J gene end by 0 bases; junction bases not matched to a gene: 9. The CDR3 DNA is TGTGCCAGCAGCCAGGTCTTCCCGGGACAGGTGAACACTGAAGCTTTCTTT. Its protein product is CASSQVFPGQVNTEAFF.

This clone was detected only once. The rearrangement joins TRBV28 to TRBJ2-1; D gene uncertain. The CDR3 contains 13 residues. V was trimmed by 6 bases and J by 6 bases, leaving 12 bases between them. Germline-derived CDR1 and CDR2 are MDHEN and SYDVKM. The CDR3 DNA reads TGTGCCAGCAGACCAAAGGAAGGCAATGAGCAGTTCTTC. Its protein is CASRPKEGNEQFF.

The chain is built from TRBV15 and TRBJ2-1, with 7 bases aligning to TRBD1. V shed 2 bases, J shed 6 bases, and the junction held 10 bases outside the gene matches. Germline lookup yields CDR1 LNHNV and CDR2 YYDKDF (reference sequence). The CDR3 sequence is 16 residues long. The CDR3 sequence: CATSRFKDRIGNEQFF. DNA of the CDR3: TGTGCCACCAGCAGATTCAAGGACAGGATTGGCAATGAGCAGTTCTTC.

This chain links TRBV30 with TRBJ2-3; the D gene is possibly TRBD1 (5 bases). Trimming stripped 1 base from V and 3 bases from J, with 11 bases between. This CDR3 is 14 amino acids long. Germline V gene data show CDR1 as GTSNPN and CDR2 as SVGIG (reference sequence). DNA for the CDR3: TGTGCCTGGAGTGGGCAGGGTGGTACAGATACGCAGTATTTT. It codes for CAWSGQGGTDTQYF.

In its sample, this clone was seen a few times. This chain connects TRBV29-1 to TRBJ1-4; the D gene is possibly TRBD1 (6 bases). The V gene lost 2 bases and the J gene lost 5 bases, with 9 bases spanning the gap. The germline V gene encodes CDR1 SQVTM and CDR2 ANQGSEA. There are 13 residues in the CDR3. This CDR3 reads CSVESQGNEKLFF. The DNA of the CDR3 is TGCAGCGTTGAAAGCCAGGGGAATGAAAAACTGTTTTTT.

The chain is built from TRBV29-1 and TRBJ2-1, with D hard to call. The CDR3 totals 13 residues. The germline gives CDR1 SQVTM, CDR2 ANQGSEA. V lost 5 bases and J lost 10, with 18 bases in between. CDR3 residues: CSVSGARHGEQFF. CDR3 coding DNA: TGCAGCGTTTCGGGCGCAAGACATGGAGAGCAGTTCTTC.

The J gene is TRBJ2-5, the V gene TRBV20-1; D is undetermined. The CDR3 length is 11 residues. The V and J ends lost 0 bases and 13 bases respectively, with 12 bases between them. Germline CDR1 DFQATT, CDR2 SNEGSKA (reference sequence). CDR3 loop: CSARDAHSRYF. In DNA form, the CDR3 reads TGCAGTGCTAGAGATGCGCACAGTCGGTACTTC.

This chain connects TRBV14 to TRBJ1-6; TRBD1 agrees at 10 bases. Germline-derived CDR1 and CDR2 are SGHDN and FVKESK. The V and J ends lost 3 bases and 8 bases, in that order; junction bases with no gene match: 10. The CDR3 has 17 residues. The CDR3 spells CASSHRRDRGEDSPLHF. As DNA, the CDR3 is TGTGCCAGCAGCCACCGCCGGGACAGGGGTGAAGATTCACCCCTCCACTTT.

The chain combines TRBV11-2 with TRBJ2-4, with 7 bases aligning to TRBD1. This CDR3 is built from 16 residues. The V gene's germline CDR1 is SGHAT and CDR2 FQNNGV. J gave up 7 bases and V 5 bases, and 14 bases lay outside the gene matches. Written as DNA, the CDR3 is TGTGCCAGCAGCCCCTTGAGGGGGCAGAGGAGGAACATTCAGTACTTC. The encoded protein is CASSPLRGQRRNIQYF. The full variable domain, in which reference TRBV11-2 and TRBJ2-4 provide the parts outside the CDR3, is EAGVAQSPRYKIIEKRQSVAFWCNPISGHATLYWYQQILGQGPKLLIQFQNNGVVDDSQLPKDRFSAERLKGVDSTLKIQPAKLEDSAVYLCASSPLRGQRRNIQYFGAGTRLSVL.

The rearrangement uses TRBV5-1 and TRBJ2-3; TRBD1 agrees at 7 bases. After removal of 4 bases from V and 2 bases from J, the junction contained 7 bases not matched to a gene. CDR3 length: 15 amino acids. Germline assignment: CDR1 SGHRS and CDR2 YFSETQ. As DNA, the CDR3 is TGCGCCAGCAGCCCGGGACAGTTCGACACAGATACGCAGTATTTT. It is translated as CASSPGQFDTDTQYF.

This clone was detected a few times. The chain has TRBV4-1 and TRBJ2-1, with D uncertain. Germline CDR1 MGHRA, CDR2 YSYEKL. The CDR3 runs to 12 residues. Trimming took off 3 bases at V and 7 bases at J, with 7 bases between the two ends. The CDR3 nucleotides read TGCGCCAGCAGCCATGTTAGGAATGAGCAGTTCTTC. This codes for CASSHVRNEQFF.

This clone was picked up one time. The V call is TRBV30, the J call TRBJ1-1; 7 positions match TRBD1. The CDR3 spans 14 residues. Germline-derived CDR1 and CDR2 are GTSNPN and SVGIG (reference sequence). V lost 3 bases and J lost 1; bases outside the gene matches: 5. The CDR3 bases are TGTGCCTGGAGCCGACAGGGAACGAACACTGAAGCTTTCTTT. It specifies CAWSRQGTNTEAFF. Full variable domain (missing parts from reference TRBV30 and TRBJ1-1): SQTIHQWPATLVQPVGSPLSLECTVEGTSNPNLYWYRQAAGRGLQLLFYSVGIGQISSEVPQNLSASRPQDRQFILSSKKLLLSDSGFYLCAWSRQGTNTEAFFGQGTRLTVV.

The genes are TRBV30 and TRBJ2-7; D gene unclear. From germline, CDR1 is GTSNPN and CDR2 SVGIG (reference sequence). Trimming took 5 bases from V and 8 from J, leaving 13 bases between them. The CDR3 covers 11 residues. CDR3 nucleotides: TGTGCCTGGGGGATTGAAGCGAAGCAGTACTTC. It yields the protein CAWGIEAKQYF.

The chain couples TRBV29-1 to TRBJ2-3, with 9 nucleotides matching TRBD1. With 1 base clipped from V and 3 bases from J, the junction kept 8 bases outside the gene matches. CDR3 length: 16 amino acids. Germline assignment: CDR1 SQVTM and CDR2 ANQGSEA. The CDR3, as DNA: TGCAGCGTTGAAGGGATACCGGGACAGGGAACAGATACGCAGTATTTT. It encodes CSVEGIPGQGTDTQYF.

The chain couples TRBV30 to TRBJ2-5; 10 bases are a match to TRBD1. J was trimmed by 5 bases and V by 2 bases; bases with no gene match: 2. CDR1 and CDR2 from the germline V gene are GTSNPN and SVGIG (reference sequence). The CDR3 has 13 amino acids. The CDR3 sequence is CAWSKGQGETQYF. In DNA form, the CDR3 reads TGTGCCTGGAGTAAGGGACAGGGGGAGACCCAGTACTTC.

The chain recombines TRBV19 with TRBJ2-7; the D is unclear. Trimming cost V 6 bases and J 4 bases, with 7 bases left between them. Per the germline V gene, CDR1 is LNHDA and CDR2 is SQIVND (reference sequence). This CDR3 spans 11 amino acids. The CDR3: CASRFRYEQYF. The CDR3 coding sequence is TGTGCCAGTAGATTTAGGTACGAGCAGTACTTC. The full variable domain, with the rest looked up from reference TRBV19 and TRBJ2-7, is DGGITQSPKYLFRKEGQNVTLSCEQNLNHDAMYWYRQDPGQGLRLIYYSQIVNDFQKGDIAEGYSVSREKKESFPLTVTSAQKNPTAFYLCASRFRYEQYFGPGTRLTVT.

V usage is TRBV18 and J usage is TRBJ2-7; 9 nucleotides match TRBD1. V was pared by 7 bases and J by 6 bases, with 10 bases of the junction left unmatched. The CDR3 covers 14 residues. Germline V gene sequence: CDR1 KGHSH, CDR2 LQKENI. For the CDR3, the DNA is TGTGCCAGCTATTATACAGGGGGCTCTTCCGAGCAGTACTTC. Residues: CASYYTGGSSEQYF.

This clone was seen only a few times. The V call is TRBV30, the J call TRBJ2-7; no firm D call. The CDR3 contains 11 residues. CDR1 is GTSNPN, CDR2 SVGIG, per germline (reference sequence). The V end lost 2 bases, the J end lost 6 bases, and 8 bases lay between the germline ends. CDR3 loop: CAWSFSGEQYF. In nucleotides, the CDR3 is TGTGCCTGGAGTTTTTCGGGCGAGCAGTACTTC. The whole variable domain, remainder taken from reference TRBV30 and TRBJ2-7, is SQTIHQWPATLVQPVGSPLSLECTVEGTSNPNLYWYRQAAGRGLQLLFYSVGIGQISSEVPQNLSASRPQDRQFILSSKKLLLSDSGFYLCAWSFSGEQYFGPGTRLTVT.

This sequence joins TRBV4-3 and TRBJ2-5; maybe TRBD2 (6 bases). Trimming removed 5 bases from V and 3 bases from J, with 10 bases in between. The V gene's germline CDR1 is LGHNA and CDR2 YSLEER. The CDR3 has 13 amino acids. CDR3 sequence: CASSARTKETQYF. Written as DNA, the CDR3 is TGCGCCAGCAGCGCTCGGACTAAAGAGACCCAGTACTTC.

The chain couples TRBV4-3 to TRBJ2-7; tentative D call: TRBD2 (5 bases). CDR3 length: 14 residues. Germline loops: CDR1 LGHNA, CDR2 YSLEER. V shed 1 base and J shed 3 bases, with 10 bases lying between them. DNA for the CDR3: TGCGCCAGCAGCCAAGGAGGAGCGGACTACGAGCAGTACTTC. This sequence encodes CASSQGGADYEQYF.

This sequence joins TRBV30 and TRBJ2-5; maybe TRBD1 (6 bases). Trimming removed 3 bases at V and 4 bases at J, with 15 bases between. CDR1 is GTSNPN, CDR2 SVGIG, per germline (reference sequence). The CDR3 spans 14 residues. CDR3: CAWRGGFRGETQYF. The CDR3 nucleotides read TGTGCCTGGAGAGGGGGATTTCGTGGAGAGACCCAGTACTTC.